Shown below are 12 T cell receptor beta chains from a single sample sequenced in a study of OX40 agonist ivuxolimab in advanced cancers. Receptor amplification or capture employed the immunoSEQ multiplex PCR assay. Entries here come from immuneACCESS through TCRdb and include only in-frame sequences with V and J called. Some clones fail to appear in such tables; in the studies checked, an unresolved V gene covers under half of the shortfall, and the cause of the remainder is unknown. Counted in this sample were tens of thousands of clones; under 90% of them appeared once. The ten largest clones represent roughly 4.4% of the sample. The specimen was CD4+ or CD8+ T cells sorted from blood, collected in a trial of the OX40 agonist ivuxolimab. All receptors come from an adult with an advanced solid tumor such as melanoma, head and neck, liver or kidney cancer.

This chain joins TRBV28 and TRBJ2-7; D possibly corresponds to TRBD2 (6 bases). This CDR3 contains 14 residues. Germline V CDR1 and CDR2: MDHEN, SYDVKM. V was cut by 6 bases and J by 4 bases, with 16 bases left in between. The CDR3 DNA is TGTGCCAGCAGCACCCCAGGGAGGAGGTACGAGCAGTACTTC. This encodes CASSTPGRRYEQYF.

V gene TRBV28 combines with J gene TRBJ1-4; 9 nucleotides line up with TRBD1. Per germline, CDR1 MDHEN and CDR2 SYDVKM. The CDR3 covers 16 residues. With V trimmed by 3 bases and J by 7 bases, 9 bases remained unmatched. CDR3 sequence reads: CASSLLLQGAGEKLFF. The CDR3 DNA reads TGTGCCAGCAGTTTGCTTCTACAGGGGGCGGGTGAAAAACTGTTTTTT.

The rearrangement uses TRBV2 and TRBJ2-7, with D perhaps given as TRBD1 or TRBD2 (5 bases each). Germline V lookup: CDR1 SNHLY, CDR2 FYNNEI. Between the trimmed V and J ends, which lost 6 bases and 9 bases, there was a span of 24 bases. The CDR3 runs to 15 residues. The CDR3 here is CASRIRDARSRGQYF. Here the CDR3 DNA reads TGTGCCAGCAGGATTCGGGACGCCAGGTCCCGGGGGCAGTACTTC.

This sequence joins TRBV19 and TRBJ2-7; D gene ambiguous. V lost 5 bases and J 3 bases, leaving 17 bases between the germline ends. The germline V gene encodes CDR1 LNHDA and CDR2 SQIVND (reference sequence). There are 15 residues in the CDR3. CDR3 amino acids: CASSAGQQRSYEQYF. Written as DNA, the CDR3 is TGTGCCAGTAGTGCCGGCCAACAGAGAAGCTACGAGCAGTACTTC.

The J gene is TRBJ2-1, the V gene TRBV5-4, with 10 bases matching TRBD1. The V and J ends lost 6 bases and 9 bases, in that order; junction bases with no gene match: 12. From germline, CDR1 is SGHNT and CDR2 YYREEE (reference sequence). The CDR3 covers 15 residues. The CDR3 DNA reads TGTGCCAGCAACCCACGACAGGGGGCTTTCGCTGAGCAGTTCTTC. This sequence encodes CASNPRQGAFAEQFF.

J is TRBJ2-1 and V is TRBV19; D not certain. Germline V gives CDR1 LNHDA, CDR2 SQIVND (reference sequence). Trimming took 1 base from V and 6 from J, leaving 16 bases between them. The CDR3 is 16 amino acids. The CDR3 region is CASSIGASFLVNEQFF. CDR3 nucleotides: TGTGCCAGTAGTATAGGCGCGAGTTTTTTGGTCAATGAGCAGTTCTTC.

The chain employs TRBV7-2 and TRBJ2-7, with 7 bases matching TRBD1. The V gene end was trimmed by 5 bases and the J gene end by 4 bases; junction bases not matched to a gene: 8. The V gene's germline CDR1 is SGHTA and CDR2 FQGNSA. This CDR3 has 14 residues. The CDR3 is CASSTTRQGYEQYF. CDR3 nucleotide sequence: TGTGCCAGCAGCACCACCAGACAGGGTTACGAGCAGTACTTC.

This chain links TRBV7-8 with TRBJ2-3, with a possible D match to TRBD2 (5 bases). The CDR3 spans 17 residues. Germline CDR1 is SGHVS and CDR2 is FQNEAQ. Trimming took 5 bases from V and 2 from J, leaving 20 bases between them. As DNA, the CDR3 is TGTGCCAGCAGCCCTTTACCCGGAGGAGGTCCCACAGATACGCAGTATTTT. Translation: CASSPLPGGGPTDTQYF.

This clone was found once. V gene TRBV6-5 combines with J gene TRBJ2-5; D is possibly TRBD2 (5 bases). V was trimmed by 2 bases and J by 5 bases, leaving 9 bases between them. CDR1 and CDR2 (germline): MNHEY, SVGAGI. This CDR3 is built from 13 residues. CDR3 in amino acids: CASSYGLTETQYF. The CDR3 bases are TGTGCCAGCAGTTACGGACTGACGGAGACCCAGTACTTC.

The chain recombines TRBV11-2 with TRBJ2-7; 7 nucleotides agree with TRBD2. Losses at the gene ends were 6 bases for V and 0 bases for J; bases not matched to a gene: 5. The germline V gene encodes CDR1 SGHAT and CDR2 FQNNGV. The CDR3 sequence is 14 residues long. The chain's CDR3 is CASSSLASSYEQYF. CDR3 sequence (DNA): TGTGCCAGCAGTTCACTAGCGAGCTCCTACGAGCAGTACTTC.

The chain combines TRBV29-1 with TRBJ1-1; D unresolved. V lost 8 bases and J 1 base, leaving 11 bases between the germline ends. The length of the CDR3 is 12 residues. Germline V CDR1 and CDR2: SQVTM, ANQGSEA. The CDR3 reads CSSASGNTEAFF. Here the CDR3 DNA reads TGCAGCTCGGCCAGCGGGAACACTGAAGCTTTCTTT.

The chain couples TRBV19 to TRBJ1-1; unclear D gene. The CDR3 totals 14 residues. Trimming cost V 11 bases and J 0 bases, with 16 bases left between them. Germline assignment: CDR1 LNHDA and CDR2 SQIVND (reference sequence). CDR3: CASTPRGVNTEAFF. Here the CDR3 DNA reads TGTGCCTCCACTCCCCGGGGTGTGAACACTGAAGCTTTCTTT.